Each of the 21 T cell receptor beta chains below was sequenced from the same sample in a study of T cell responses to AZD1222 COVID-19 vaccine. Clones were sequenced by immunoSEQ multiplex PCR, and TCRdb holds only the in-frame ones, with some missing. The sample yields about 82,000 clones, 83% seen once. The starting material was peripheral blood, obtained 28 days after the second AZD1222 dose. These receptors were obtained from an adult who received the AZD1222 COVID-19 vaccine.

This clone occurred a few times. A read error may produce the germline difference seen at one junction end. The chain uses TRBV27 and TRBJ1-6, with 7 bases identical to TRBD1. Germline V gene data show CDR1 as MNHEY and CDR2 as SMNVEV (reference sequence). The CDR3 totals 17 residues. The CDR3 bases are TGTGCCAGCAGTCCAGAGGGACAGCTTGACTATGATTCACCCCTCCACTTT. Its protein is CASSPEGQLDYDSPLHF.

The chain combines TRBV10-3 with TRBJ2-1, with unresolved D. V lost 0 bases and J 8 bases, leaving 5 bases between the germline ends. The CDR3 length is 12 residues. Germline V gene sequence: CDR1 ENHRY, CDR2 SYGVKD. Written as DNA, the CDR3 is TGTGCCATCAGTGAGTCGAGTGATGAGCAGTTCTTC. Residues: CAISESSDEQFF.

The chain couples TRBV4-2 to TRBJ2-5; 8 nucleotides agree with TRBD2. V lost 5 bases to trimming and J lost 4 bases; unmatched junction nucleotides: 9. The CDR3 runs to 15 residues. Germline V gene lookup returns CDR1 LGHNA and CDR2 YNFKEQ. The CDR3 nucleotides read TGTGCCAGCAGCTCCCCGGGACTAGTACCAGAGACCCAGTACTTC. This translates into CASSSPGLVPETQYF.

The CDR3 nucleotides read TGTGCCAGTAGTATCAGGGGGGGCACTAGCGGGAGGGCCTACAATGAGCAGTTCTTC. This encodes CASSIRGGTSGRAYNEQFF. The chain carries TRBV19 and TRBJ2-1, with 13 bases identical to TRBD2. Germline loops: CDR1 LNHDA, CDR2 SQIVND (reference sequence). V shed 3 bases and J 2 bases; nucleotides not matched to a gene: 10. The CDR3 sequence is 19 residues long.

The CDR3 region has the DNA TGCGCCAGCAGCCAAGATGAGAACACAGATACGCAGTATTTT. Translating gives CASSQDENTDTQYF. The chain employs TRBV4-3 and TRBJ2-3, with D unclear. CDR1 LGHNA and CDR2 YSLEER come from the germline V gene. The V gene lost 0 bases and the J gene lost 2 bases, with 6 bases spanning the gap. This CDR3 region has 14 residues.

The gene calls are TRBV27 and TRBJ2-3; 10 bases are shared with TRBD1. Germline V CDR1 and CDR2: MNHEY, SMNVEV (reference sequence). CDR3 size: 15 residues. The V segment lost 5 bases and the J segment 7 bases; nucleotides outside the gene matches: 9. This chain's CDR3 is CASSLRDRGLYTQYF. Here the CDR3 DNA reads TGTGCCAGCAGTCTCCGGGACAGGGGCCTTTATACGCAGTATTTT.

CDR3 coding DNA: TGTGCCAGCAGCCAGGGAACAGGGGTGAATTCACCCCTCCACTTT. Protein: CASSQGTGVNSPLHF. This sequence joins TRBV3-1 (or the pseudogene TRBV3-2) and TRBJ1-6; TRBD1 agrees at 7 bases. V lost 3 bases to trimming and J lost 7 bases; unmatched junction nucleotides: 6. From germline, CDR1 is LGHDT and CDR2 YNNKEL (reference sequence). The CDR3 spans 15 residues.

This clone came up a few times. The gene calls are TRBV7-9 and TRBJ2-7; TRBD2 agrees at 14 bases. This CDR3 is built from 15 residues. Germline V gene lookup returns CDR1 SEHNR and CDR2 FQNEAQ (reference sequence). Unmatched junction bases numbered 4, after V lost 5 bases and J lost 4 bases. CDR3 amino acids: CASSQGLAGVYEQYF. The CDR3, as DNA: TGTGCCAGCAGCCAGGGACTAGCGGGAGTATACGAGCAGTACTTC.

The genes are TRBV7-2 and TRBJ2-1; tentatively, D is TRBD2 (6 bases). Trimming pared 2 bases from V and 9 bases from J, leaving 14 bases between. CDR1 and CDR2 from the germline V gene are SGHTA and FQGNSA. The CDR3 has 14 residues. The CDR3 DNA follows: TGTGCCAGCAGCTTAAGTTCGTTGGGAGGTGAGCAGTTCTTC. It is translated as CASSLSSLGGEQFF.

This CDR3 is CASSLGASSYNEQFF. CDR3 bases: TGCGCCAGCAGCTTGGGGGCTTCTTCCTACAATGAGCAGTTCTTC. J is TRBJ2-1 and V is TRBV5-1; no firm D call. The CDR3 contains 15 residues. The germline V and J ends were trimmed by 0 bases and 1 base, with 8 bases remaining between them. Germline-derived CDR1 and CDR2 are SGHRS and YFSETQ. Using reference TRBV5-1 and TRBJ2-1 for the parts outside the CDR3, the full variable domain is KAGVTQTPRYLIKTRGQQVTLSCSPISGHRSVSWYQQTPGQGLQFLFEYFSETQRNKGNFPGRFSGRQFSNSRSEMNVSTLELGDSALYLCASSLGASSYNEQFFGPGTRLTVL.

The V gene is TRBV7-9, the J gene TRBJ1-3, with a possible D match to TRBD1 (6 bases). V was trimmed by 1 base and J by 4 bases, leaving 8 bases between them. The CDR3 spans 14 residues. Germline V gene lookup returns CDR1 SEHNR and CDR2 FQNEAQ (reference sequence). CDR3 nucleotides: TGTGCCAGCAGCTTAGACAGGGCCGGAAACACCATATATTTT. Translating it yields CASSLDRAGNTIYF.

This clone was counted between two and nine times. This chain uses TRBV4-3 with TRBJ1-2; unclear D gene. Deletions cut 0 bases from V and 4 bases from J, with 9 bases between. The CDR3 contains 14 residues. The germline V gene encodes CDR1 LGHNA and CDR2 YSLEER. CDR3 protein: CASSQDSRGYGYTF. The CDR3 DNA is TGCGCCAGCAGCCAAGATTCTCGGGGCTATGGCTACACCTTC.

This rearrangement joins TRBV6-5 to TRBJ1-1; 9 bases agree with TRBD1. Unmatched junction bases numbered 5, after V lost 6 bases and J lost 0 bases. This CDR3 has 15 amino acids. In germline, CDR1 is MNHEY, CDR2 SVGAGI. CDR3 sequence: CASRYRTGVNTEAFF. CDR3 coding DNA: TGTGCCAGCAGATATCGGACAGGGGTGAACACTGAAGCTTTCTTT.

The V gene is TRBV6-5, the J gene TRBJ1-5; 7 nucleotides agree with TRBD1. Germline V gene data show CDR1 as MNHEY and CDR2 as SVGAGI. The CDR3 runs 15 residues. V shed 4 bases and J 6 bases; nucleotides not matched to a gene: 9. CDR3: CASSSTGTGPQPQHF. CDR3 sequence (DNA): TGTGCCAGCAGTTCGACAGGGACTGGGCCTCAGCCCCAGCATTTT.

The chain carries TRBV28 and TRBJ2-7; TRBD2 matches 11 bases. CDR1 is MDHEN and CDR2 is SYDVKM in the germline V gene. V gave up 5 bases and J gave up 1 base; unmatched junction bases: 7. The CDR3 covers 16 residues. CDR3 residues: CASSRYGTSGSYEQYF. The CDR3 DNA sequence: TGTGCCAGCAGTCGATACGGGACTAGCGGATCCTACGAGCAGTACTTC.

J is TRBJ2-2 and V is TRBV18; perhaps TRBD2 as D (5 bases). Germline loops: CDR1 KGHSH, CDR2 LQKENI. Deletions cut 6 bases from V and 0 bases from J, with 11 bases between. The CDR3 sequence is 15 residues long. In DNA form, the CDR3 reads TGTGCCAGCTCCGGAGGCAACACGAACACCGGGGAGCTGTTTTTT. It translates to CASSGGNTNTGELFF.

The J gene is TRBJ2-7, the V gene TRBV28; perhaps TRBD2 as D (6 bases). Germline lookup yields CDR1 MDHEN and CDR2 SYDVKM. The CDR3 has 14 amino acids. The V end lost 3 bases, the J end lost 3 bases, and 12 bases lay between the germline ends. CDR3 DNA sequence: TGTGCCAGCAGTTTTGGGCTAGCGCGCTACGAGCAGTACTTC. As protein: CASSFGLARYEQYF. Full variable domain (rest looked up from reference TRBV28 and TRBJ2-7): DVKVTQSSRYLVKRTGEKVFLECVQDMDHENMFWYRQDPGLGLRLIYFSYDVKMKEKGDIPEGYSVSREKKERFSLILESASTNQTSMYLCASSFGLARYEQYFGPGTRLTVT.

This chain joins TRBV19 and TRBJ1-1; D may be TRBD1 (5 bases). Between the trimmed V and J ends, which lost 7 bases and 1 base, there was a span of 22 bases. Germline V CDR1 and CDR2: LNHDA, SQIVND (reference sequence). The CDR3 consists of 17 residues. The CDR3 region has the DNA TGTGCCAGTACCATGGGGACGGCCAGCACTGAGAACACTGAAGCTTTCTTT. This codes for CASTMGTASTENTEAFF.

The CDR3 loop is CASSLNPPGDTGELFF. In nucleotides, the CDR3 is TGTGCCAGCAGCTTAAACCCCCCCGGGGACACCGGGGAGCTGTTTTTT. The chain carries TRBV7-8 and TRBJ2-2; maybe TRBD2 (5 bases). Germline CDR1 is SGHVS and CDR2 is FQNEAQ. V was cut by 2 bases and J by 3 bases, with 13 bases left in between. The length of the CDR3 is 16 residues.

The chain is built from TRBV7-2 and TRBJ2-7, with a weak D call TRBD2 (6 bases). Trimming removed 1 base at V and 3 bases at J, with 19 bases between. The germline CDR1 and CDR2 sequences are SGHTA and FQGNSA. The CDR3 length is 17 residues. This chain's CDR3 is CASSLGATGVWSYEQYF. In DNA, the CDR3 is TGTGCCAGCAGCTTAGGGGCCACGGGAGTGTGGAGCTACGAGCAGTACTTC.

The V and J genes are TRBV5-6 and TRBJ1-4, with D unclear. CDR3 length: 13 residues. Germline V gene lookup returns CDR1 SGHDT and CDR2 YYEEEE. The V and J ends lost 2 bases and 15 bases respectively, with 17 bases between them. In nucleotides, the CDR3 is TGTGCCAGCAGCTTAAGGAACAACGAGATGGTGTTTTTT. Protein sequence: CASSLRNNEMVFF.